This TCR beta chain is from a study of blood T cell repertoires in COVID-19. For the study at large: T cells, B-cell-depleted T cells, or PBMCs provided the cDNA or gDNA that served as material.

In the authors' workflow: Estimation of nucleated cell counts was performed using reference gene primer amplification. Sequencing was performed with immunoSEQ multiplex PCR; in TCRdb, only in-frame clones are kept and a portion is missing. That table is the source of V, J and clone size, and D and trimming were worked out from the DNA. The table includes a few hundred thousand clones, around 90% detected once. Germline V gene lookup returns CDR1 WNHNN and CDR2 SYGVQD (reference sequence). There are 17 residues in the CDR3. Trimming pared 3 bases from V and 0 bases from J, leaving 12 bases between. Seattle enrolled patients during active infection and tracked them longitudinally.

The specimen sequenced was peripheral blood. The sequence was obtained from a person under 35 with COVID-19, enrolled during active disease. The chain links TRBV10-1 to TRBJ1-6; no definite D call. The CDR3 sequence: CASSEGRASSYNSPLHF. In DNA, the CDR3 is TGCGCCAGCAGTGAAGGGCGGGCGAGCTCCTATAATTCACCCCTCCACTTT.